These 18 T cell receptor beta chains were all obtained from the same sample, sequenced in a study of glioma-infiltrating T cells. The iRepertoire nested amplicon-rescue multiplex PCR amplified TCR alpha and beta CDR3s from RNA. TCRdb itself ran the multiplex PCR reads through MiXCR, one entry per CDR3 protein. This table holds approximately 110,000 distinct CDR3 sequences, under 30% found once. Sequenced: glioma tissue, nonneoplastic brain tissue, or PBMCs (not recorded which). The receptors shown here come from a human donor with low-grade glioma or glioblastoma, undergoing nonglioma brain surgery, or in good health (not recorded which).

This clonotype occurred many times. The chain uses TRBV6-1 and TRBJ2-5; D remains ambiguous. The V end lost 3 bases, the J end lost 1 base, and 3 bases lay between the germline ends. The CDR3 totals 12 residues. CDR1 and CDR2 (germline): MNHNS, SASEGT. In DNA form, the CDR3 reads TGTGCCAGCAGTGACAGCCAAGAGACCCAGTACTTC. It is translated as CASSDSQETQYF.

This rearrangement joins TRBV20-1 to TRBJ2-7; D is unclear. Trimming stripped 1 base from V and 4 bases from J, with 8 bases between. This CDR3 has 12 amino acids. Germline values: CDR1 DFQATT, CDR2 SNEGSKA (reference sequence). The CDR3 spells CSARGGVYEQYF. The CDR3 DNA reads TGCAGTGCTAGAGGGGGTGTTTACGAGCAGTACTTC.

This clonotype was seen many times. The rearrangement joins TRBV28 to TRBJ1-1, with D possibly matching TRBD1 (5 bases). The CDR3 consists of 15 residues. The germline V gene has CDR1 MDHEN and CDR2 SYDVKM. Trimming removed 5 bases from V and 0 bases from J, with 13 bases in between. The CDR3 loop is CASSPIDSLNTEAFF. The DNA for the CDR3 is TGTGCCAGCAGTCCGATTGACAGCCTGAACACTGAAGCTTTCTTT.

This clonotype has at least ten counts. The V gene is TRBV11-2, the J gene TRBJ2-1; TRBD2 matches 10 bases. V lost 4 bases to trimming and J lost 7 bases; unmatched junction nucleotides: 13. Germline CDR1 and CDR2: SGHAT and FQNNGV. The CDR3 sequence is 17 residues long. This chain's CDR3 is CASSSPNSGRKENEQFF. CDR3 in DNA: TGTGCCAGCAGCTCCCCAAATAGCGGGAGGAAGGAAAATGAGCAGTTCTTC.

This clonotype was detected only once. Here the CDR3 omits its conserved ending phenylalanine or tryptophan, so a read error is the likely source. The CDR3 sequence: CASSYTSGELFS. The CDR3 DNA reads as TGTGCCAGCAGTTACACCTCCGGGGAGCTGTTTAGT. The chain recombines TRBV6-2 or TRBV6-3 with TRBJ2-2; D is unresolved. This CDR3 region has 12 residues. The ends were cut back, 2 bases at V and 6 bases at J, with 4 bases in the middle. The germline V gene encodes CDR1 MNHEY and CDR2 SVGEGT.

The sample holds many counts of this clonotype. V gene TRBV7-6 combines with J gene TRBJ1-2, with TRBD1 as a possible D gene (5 bases). The CDR3 totals 13 residues. CDR1 and CDR2 from the germline V gene are SGHVS and FNYEAQ. The ends were cut back, 5 bases at V and 5 bases at J, with 12 bases in the middle. The CDR3 DNA sequence: TGTGCCAGCAGCCCCAACGGGGGTTATGGCTACACCTTC. The encoded protein is CASSPNGGYGYTF.

This clonotype was seen at least ten times. The V and J genes are TRBV6-2 or TRBV6-3 and TRBJ1-5, with a weak D call TRBD1 (5 bases). CDR1 is MNHEY and CDR2 is SVGEGT in the germline V gene. CDR3 length equals 16 residues. Trimming pared 7 bases from V and 0 bases from J, leaving 16 bases between. Here the CDR3 reads CASTRDVGYSNQPQHF. DNA for the CDR3: TGTGCCAGCACTCGGGACGTAGGATATAGCAATCAGCCCCAGCATTTT.

This clonotype was recorded a few times. The J gene is TRBJ1-1, the V gene TRBV11-2; D remains unclear. The germline V gene encodes CDR1 SGHAT and CDR2 FQNNGV. Trimming left V 5 bases short and J 5 bases short, with 9 bases between. This CDR3 region has 12 residues. The CDR3: CASSHLETEAFF. The CDR3 DNA is TGTGCCAGCAGCCACCTGGAGACTGAAGCTTTCTTT.

The chain recombines TRBV4-3 with TRBJ2-3; D is unclear. Germline-derived CDR1 and CDR2 are LGHNA and YSLEER. The CDR3 spans 16 residues. Trimming left V 0 bases short and J 1 base short, with 11 bases between. In DNA, the CDR3 is TGCGCCAGCAGCCAAGACCCGTCGAGCCGCACAGATACGCAGTATTTT. Translated: CASSQDPSSRTDTQYF.

This clonotype has ten or more counts. This chain connects TRBV7-2 to TRBJ2-5; D is unresolved. V dropped 2 bases and J dropped 6 bases, with 10 bases sitting between them. The CDR3 extends over 13 amino acids. Germline CDR1 and CDR2: SGHTA and FQGNSA. The CDR3 nucleotides are TGTGCCAGCAGCTTATATCCAGCACAGACCCAGTACTTC. As protein: CASSLYPAQTQYF. Full variable domain (remainder filled in from reference TRBV7-2 and TRBJ2-5): GAGVSQSPSNKVTEKGKDVELRCDPISGHTALYWYRQSLGQGLEFLIYFQGNSAPDKSGLPSDRFSAERTGGSVSTLTIQRTQQEDSAVYLCASSLYPAQTQYFGPGTRLLVL.

Note on this clonotype: A much larger clone differs by one base, so this may be a read error. This chain links TRBV6-1 with TRBJ1-5, with 7 bases fitting TRBD1. Germline lookup yields CDR1 MNHNS and CDR2 SASEGT. CDR3 length: 19 residues. V lost 3 bases, J lost 4 bases, and 18 bases stayed unmatched. CDR3 coding DNA: TGTGCCAGCAGTGAGCTAGGCAGGGGGGCCCCTTATAGAAATCAGCCCCAGCATTTT. Translation: CASSELGRGAPYRNQPQHF.

This clonotype was observed many times. This chain uses TRBV5-1 with TRBJ1-2, with 8 bases matching TRBD1. The V segment lost 3 bases and the J segment 3 bases; nucleotides outside the gene matches: 4. This CDR3 is built from 14 residues. Germline-derived CDR1 and CDR2 are SGHRS and YFSETQ. Here the CDR3 DNA reads TGCGCCAGCAGCTCGGGACAGGCAGACTATGGCTACACCTTC. This translates into CASSSGQADYGYTF.

J is TRBJ2-2 and V is TRBV5-1, with TRBD1 as a possible D gene (5 bases). The germline V and J ends were trimmed by 0 bases and 6 bases, with 12 bases remaining between them. The V gene's germline CDR1 is SGHRS and CDR2 YFSETQ. The CDR3 sequence is 15 residues long. The CDR3 DNA is TGCGCCAGCAGCTTGGAAGGGGTTGCAGCCGGGGAGCTGTTTTTT. The encoded protein is CASSLEGVAAGELFF.

This clonotype was found many times. The chain recombines TRBV28 with TRBJ2-7, with 14 bases lining up with TRBD2. V lost 6 bases and J lost 3; bases outside the gene matches: 4. This CDR3 is built from 15 residues. CDR1 and CDR2 from the germline V gene are MDHEN and SYDVKM. The CDR3 loop reads CASRLGTSGGYEQYF. CDR3 nucleotide sequence: TGTGCCAGCAGACTCGGGACTAGCGGGGGCTACGAGCAGTACTTC.

This clonotype was picked up many times. V is TRBV15 and J is TRBJ1-1; 10 bases fit TRBD1. The CDR3 consists of 16 residues. Trimming took 0 bases from V and 8 from J; bases not matched to a gene: 9. In germline, CDR1 is LNHNV, CDR2 YYDKDF (reference sequence). CDR3 protein: CATSRDRTGGLREAFF. The CDR3 DNA reads TGTGCCACCAGCAGAGATAGGACAGGGGGTCTTCGAGAAGCTTTCTTT.

This clonotype was seen a handful of times. This chain connects TRBV7-3 to TRBJ1-1, with TRBD1 matching 8 bases. The V gene's germline CDR1 is SGHTA and CDR2 FQGTGA. The CDR3 loop spans 13 amino acids. Trimming cost V 4 bases and J 5 bases; bases outside gene matches: 3. CDR3 in amino acids: CASSSRQGTEAFF. CDR3 coding DNA: TGTGCCAGCAGCTCGAGACAGGGGACTGAAGCTTTCTTT.

This clonotype showed up many times. This chain connects TRBV20-1 to TRBJ1-3, with TRBD1 as a possible D gene (5 bases). The germline gives CDR1 DFQATT, CDR2 SNEGSKA (reference sequence). This CDR3 is built from 12 residues. V was pared by 4 bases and J by 4 bases, with 8 bases between. The CDR3 reads CSAKEGGNTIYF. CDR3 coding DNA: TGCAGTGCTAAGGAGGGGGGAAACACCATATATTTT.

This clonotype was recorded many times. CDR3 in amino acids: CASSEVAITGSYNEQFF. The CDR3, as DNA: TGTGCCAGCAGTGAGGTCGCGATTACAGGGTCGTACAATGAGCAGTTCTTC. This chain uses TRBV6-1 with TRBJ2-1, with D maybe TRBD1 (6 bases). V was shortened by 3 bases and J by 4 bases, with 19 bases between the two germline ends. Germline CDR1 is MNHNS and CDR2 is SASEGT. This CDR3 spans 17 amino acids.